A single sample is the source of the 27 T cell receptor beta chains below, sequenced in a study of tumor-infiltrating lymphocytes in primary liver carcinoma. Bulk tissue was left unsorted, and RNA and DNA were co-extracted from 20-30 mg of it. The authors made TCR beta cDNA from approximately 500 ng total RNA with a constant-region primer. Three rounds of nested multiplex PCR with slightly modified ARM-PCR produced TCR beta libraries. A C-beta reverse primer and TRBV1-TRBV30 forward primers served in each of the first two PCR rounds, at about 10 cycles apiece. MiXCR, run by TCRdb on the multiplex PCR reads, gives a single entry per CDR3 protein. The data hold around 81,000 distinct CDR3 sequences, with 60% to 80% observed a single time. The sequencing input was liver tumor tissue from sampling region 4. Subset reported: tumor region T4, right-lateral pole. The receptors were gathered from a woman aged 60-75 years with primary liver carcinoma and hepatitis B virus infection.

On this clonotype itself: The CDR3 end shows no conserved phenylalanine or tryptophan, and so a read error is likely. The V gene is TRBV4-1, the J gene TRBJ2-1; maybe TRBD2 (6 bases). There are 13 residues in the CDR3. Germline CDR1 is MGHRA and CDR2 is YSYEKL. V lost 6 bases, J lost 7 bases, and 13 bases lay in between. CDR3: CASRQPGVNEQFL. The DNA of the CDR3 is TGCGCCAGCAGACAACCGGGGGTTAATGAGCAGTTCTTA.

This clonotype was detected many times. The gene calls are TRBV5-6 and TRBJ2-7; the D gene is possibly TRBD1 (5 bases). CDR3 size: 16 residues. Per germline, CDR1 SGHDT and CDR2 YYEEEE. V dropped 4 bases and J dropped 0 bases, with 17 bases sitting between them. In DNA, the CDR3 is TGTGCCAGCAGCCCTAACTTGGGGCTCAGCTCCTACGAGCAGTACTTC. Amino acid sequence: CASSPNLGLSSYEQYF.

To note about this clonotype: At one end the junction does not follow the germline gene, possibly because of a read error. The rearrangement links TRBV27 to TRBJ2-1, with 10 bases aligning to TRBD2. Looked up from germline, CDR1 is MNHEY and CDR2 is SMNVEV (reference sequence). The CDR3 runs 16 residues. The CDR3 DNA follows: TGTGCCAACAGTCTCGCTAGCGGGAGTTTAGGCAATGAGCAGTTCTTC. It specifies CANSLASGSLGNEQFF.

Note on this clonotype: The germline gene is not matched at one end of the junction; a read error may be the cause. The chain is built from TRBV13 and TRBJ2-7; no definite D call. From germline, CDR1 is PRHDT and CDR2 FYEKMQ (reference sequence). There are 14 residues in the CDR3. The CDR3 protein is CASSLSESSYVQYF. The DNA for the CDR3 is TGTGCCAGCAGCTTGAGCGAGAGCTCCTACGTGCAGTACTTT.

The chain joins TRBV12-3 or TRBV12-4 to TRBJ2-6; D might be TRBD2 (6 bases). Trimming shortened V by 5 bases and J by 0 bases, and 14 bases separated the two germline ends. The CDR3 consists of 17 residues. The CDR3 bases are TGTGCCAGCAGTCAGGGACGGGGGATCTCTGGGGCCAACGTCCTGACTTTC. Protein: CASSQGRGISGANVLTF.

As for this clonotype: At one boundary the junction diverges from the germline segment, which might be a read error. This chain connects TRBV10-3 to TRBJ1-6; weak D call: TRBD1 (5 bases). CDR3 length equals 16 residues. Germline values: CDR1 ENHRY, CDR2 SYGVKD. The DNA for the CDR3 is TGTGGCATCAGCGAGACGGGGGGTGCAGGTAATTCACCCCTCCACTTT. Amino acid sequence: CGISETGGAGNSPLHF.

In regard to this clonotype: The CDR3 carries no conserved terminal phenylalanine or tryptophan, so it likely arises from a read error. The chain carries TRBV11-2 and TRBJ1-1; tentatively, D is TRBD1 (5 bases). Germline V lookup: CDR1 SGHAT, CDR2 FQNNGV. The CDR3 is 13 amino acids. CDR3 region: CASGLGANTVAFL. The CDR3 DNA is TGTGCCAGCGGCTTAGGGGCGAACACTGTAGCTTTCTTA.

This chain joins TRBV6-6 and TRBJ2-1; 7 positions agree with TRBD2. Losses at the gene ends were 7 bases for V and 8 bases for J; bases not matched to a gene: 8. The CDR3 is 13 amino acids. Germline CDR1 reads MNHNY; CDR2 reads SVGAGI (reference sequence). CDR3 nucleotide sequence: TGTGCCAGCATCCACGAGGGGAGGGATGAGCAGTTCTTC. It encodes CASIHEGRDEQFF.

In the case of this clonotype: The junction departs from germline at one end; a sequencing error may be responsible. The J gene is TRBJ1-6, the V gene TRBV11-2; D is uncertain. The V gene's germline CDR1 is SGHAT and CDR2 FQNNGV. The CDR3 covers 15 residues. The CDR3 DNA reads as TGTGCCAGCGGCTTAGATCCAGAGAGGAATTCACCCGTCCACTTT. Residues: CASGLDPERNSPVHF. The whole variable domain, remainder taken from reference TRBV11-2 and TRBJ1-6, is EAGVAQSPRYKIIEKRQSVAFWCNPISGHATLYWYQQILGQGPKLLIQFQNNGVVDDSQLPKDRFSAERLKGVDSTLKIQPAKLEDSAVYLCASGLDPERNSPVHFGNGTRLTVT.

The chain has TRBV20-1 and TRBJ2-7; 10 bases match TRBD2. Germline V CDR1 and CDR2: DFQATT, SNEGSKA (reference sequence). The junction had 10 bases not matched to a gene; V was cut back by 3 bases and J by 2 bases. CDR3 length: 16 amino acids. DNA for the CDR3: TGCAGTGCTAGGCTCCTAGCGGGAGTCTCTCCCTACGAGCAGTACTTC. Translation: CSARLLAGVSPYEQYF.

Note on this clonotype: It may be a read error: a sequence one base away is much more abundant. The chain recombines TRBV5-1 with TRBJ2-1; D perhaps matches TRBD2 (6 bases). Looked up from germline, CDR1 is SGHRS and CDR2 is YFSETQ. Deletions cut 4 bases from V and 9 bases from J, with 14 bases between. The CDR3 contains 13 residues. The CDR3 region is CASSTGLWGEQFF. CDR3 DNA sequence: TGCGCCAGCAGCACAGGACTATGGGGTGAGCAGTTCTTC. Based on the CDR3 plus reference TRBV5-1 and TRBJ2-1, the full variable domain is KAGVTQTPRYLIKTRGQQVTLSCSPISGHRSVSWYQQTPGQGLQFLFEYFSETQRNKGNFPGRFSGRQFSNSRSEMNVSTLELGDSALYLCASSTGLWGEQFFGPGTRLTVL.

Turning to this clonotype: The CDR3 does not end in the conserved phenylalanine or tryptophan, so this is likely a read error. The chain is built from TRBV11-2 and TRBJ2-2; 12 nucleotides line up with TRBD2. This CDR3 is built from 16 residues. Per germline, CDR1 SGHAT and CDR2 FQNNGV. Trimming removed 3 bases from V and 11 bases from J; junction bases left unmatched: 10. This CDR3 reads CASSFRLAGDVGELFL. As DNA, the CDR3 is TGTGCCAGCAGCTTCCGACTAGCGGGAGATGTGGGAGAGCTGTTTCTT.

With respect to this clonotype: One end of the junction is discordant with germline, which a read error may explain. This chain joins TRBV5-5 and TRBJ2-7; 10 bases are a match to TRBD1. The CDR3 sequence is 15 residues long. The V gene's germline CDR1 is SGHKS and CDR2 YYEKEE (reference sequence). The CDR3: CASSPPGQGSYKQYF. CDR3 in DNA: TGTGCCAGCAGCCCCCCGGGACAGGGGTCCTACAAGCAGTATTTC.

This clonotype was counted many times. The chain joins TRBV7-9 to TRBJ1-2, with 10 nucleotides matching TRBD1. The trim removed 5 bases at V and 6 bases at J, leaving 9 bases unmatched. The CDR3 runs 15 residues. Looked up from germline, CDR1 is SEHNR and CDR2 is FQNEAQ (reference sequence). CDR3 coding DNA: TGTGCCAGCAGCCTCACCGGGACAGGGGCGAATGGCTACACCTTC. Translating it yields CASSLTGTGANGYTF.

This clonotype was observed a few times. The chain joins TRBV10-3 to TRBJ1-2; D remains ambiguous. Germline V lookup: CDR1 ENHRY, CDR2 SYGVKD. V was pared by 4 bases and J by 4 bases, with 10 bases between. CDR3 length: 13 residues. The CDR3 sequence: CAISGRSGYGYTF. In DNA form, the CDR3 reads TGTGCCATCAGTGGGAGGAGTGGCTATGGCTACACCTTC.

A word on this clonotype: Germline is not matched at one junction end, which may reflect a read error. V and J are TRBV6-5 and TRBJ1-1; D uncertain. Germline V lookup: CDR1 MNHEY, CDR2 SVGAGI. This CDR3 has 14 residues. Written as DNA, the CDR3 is TGTGCCTGCAGTTACCCAGGACCGAACACTGAAGCTTTCTTT. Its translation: CACSYPGPNTEAFF.

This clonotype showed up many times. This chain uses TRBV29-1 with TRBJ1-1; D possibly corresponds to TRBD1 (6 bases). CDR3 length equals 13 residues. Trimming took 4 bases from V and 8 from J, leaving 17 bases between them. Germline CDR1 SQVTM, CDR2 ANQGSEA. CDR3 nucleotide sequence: TGCAGCGTTGCCGGGGGGTCCGGGACAGAAGCTTTCTTT. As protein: CSVAGGSGTEAFF. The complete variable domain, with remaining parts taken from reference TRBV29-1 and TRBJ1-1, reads SAVISQKPSRDICQRGTSLTIQCQVDSQVTMMFWYRQQPGQSLTLIATANQGSEATYESGFVIDKFPISRPNLTFSTLTVSNMSPEDSSIYLCSVAGGSGTEAFFGQGTRLTVV.

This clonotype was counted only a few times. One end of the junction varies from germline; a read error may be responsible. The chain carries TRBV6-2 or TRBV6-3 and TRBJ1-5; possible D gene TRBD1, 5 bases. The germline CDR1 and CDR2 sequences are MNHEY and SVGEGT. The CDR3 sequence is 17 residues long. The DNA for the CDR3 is TGTGCCAGCACTTACTCGAGTGGGGGGGTAGGCAATCAGCCCCAACATTTT. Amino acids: CASTYSSGGVGNQPQHF.

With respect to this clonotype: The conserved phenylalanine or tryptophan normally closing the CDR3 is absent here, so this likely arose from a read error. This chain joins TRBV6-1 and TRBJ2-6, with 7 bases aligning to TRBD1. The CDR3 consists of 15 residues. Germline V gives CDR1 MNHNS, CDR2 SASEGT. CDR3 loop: CTSSEGGSGANVLTS. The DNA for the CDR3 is TGTACCAGCAGTGAAGGGGGCTCTGGTGCCAACGTCCTGACTTCC.

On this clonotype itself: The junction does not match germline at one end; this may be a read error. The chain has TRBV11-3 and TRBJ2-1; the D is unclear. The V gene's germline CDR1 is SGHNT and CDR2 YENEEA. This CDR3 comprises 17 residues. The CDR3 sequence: CVSSLDPRSSAHNEQFF. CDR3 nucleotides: TGTGTCAGCAGCTTAGATCCAAGATCCTCTGCCCACAATGAACAGTTCTTC.

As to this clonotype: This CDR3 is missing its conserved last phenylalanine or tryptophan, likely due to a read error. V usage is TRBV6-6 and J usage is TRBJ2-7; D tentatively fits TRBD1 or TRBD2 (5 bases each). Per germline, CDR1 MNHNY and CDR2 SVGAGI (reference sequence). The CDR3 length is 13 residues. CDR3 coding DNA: TGCGCCAGCTCAAAAGGGGAGACCTACGAGCAGTACCTC. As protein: CASSKGETYEQYL.

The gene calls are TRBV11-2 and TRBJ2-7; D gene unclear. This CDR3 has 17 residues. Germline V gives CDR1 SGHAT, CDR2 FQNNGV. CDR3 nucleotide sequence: TGTGAGAGCAGCTTAGTACCCATGTCTGACGGTTCCTACGAGCAGTACTTC. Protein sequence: CESSLVPMSDGSYEQYF.

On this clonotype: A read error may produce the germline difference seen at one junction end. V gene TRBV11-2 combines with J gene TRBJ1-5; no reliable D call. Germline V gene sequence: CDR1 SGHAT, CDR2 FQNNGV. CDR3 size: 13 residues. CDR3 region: CACSDERNQPQHF. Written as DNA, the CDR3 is TGTGCCTGCAGCGACGAGAGGAATCAGCCCCAGCACTTT. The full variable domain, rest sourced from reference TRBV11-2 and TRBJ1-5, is EAGVAQSPRYKIIEKRQSVAFWCNPISGHATLYWYQQILGQGPKLLIQFQNNGVVDDSQLPKDRFSAERLKGVDSTLKIQPAKLEDSAVYLCACSDERNQPQHFGDGTRLSIL.

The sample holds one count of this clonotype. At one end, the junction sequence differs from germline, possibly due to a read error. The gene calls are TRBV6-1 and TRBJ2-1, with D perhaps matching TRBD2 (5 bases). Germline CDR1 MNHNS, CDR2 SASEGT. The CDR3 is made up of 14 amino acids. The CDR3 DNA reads TGTGCCGGCAGTGTGGTGAGGGCCTTGAATGAGCAGTTCTTC. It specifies CAGSVVRALNEQFF.

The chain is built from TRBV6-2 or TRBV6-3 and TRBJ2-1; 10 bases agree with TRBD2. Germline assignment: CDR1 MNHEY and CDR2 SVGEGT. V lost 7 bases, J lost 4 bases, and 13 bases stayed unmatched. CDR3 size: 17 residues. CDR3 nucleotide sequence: TGTGCCAGCAATACCACCTTTAGCGGGAGGCCTTACAATGAGCAGTTCTTC. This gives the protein CASNTTFSGRPYNEQFF.

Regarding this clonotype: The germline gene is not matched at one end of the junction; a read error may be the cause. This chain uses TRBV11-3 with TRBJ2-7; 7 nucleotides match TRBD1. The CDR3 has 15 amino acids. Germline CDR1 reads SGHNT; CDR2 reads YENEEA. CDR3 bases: TGTACCAGCAGCCCCGGGATAGGGGGCAACTACGAGCAATACTTC. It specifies CTSSPGIGGNYEQYF.

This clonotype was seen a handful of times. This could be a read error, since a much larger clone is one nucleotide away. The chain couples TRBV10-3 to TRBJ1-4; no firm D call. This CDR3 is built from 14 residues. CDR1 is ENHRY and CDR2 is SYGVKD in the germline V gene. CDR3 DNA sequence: TGTGCCATCAGTGAGGCTGCAACTAATGAAAAACCGTTTTTT. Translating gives CAISEAATNEKPFF.